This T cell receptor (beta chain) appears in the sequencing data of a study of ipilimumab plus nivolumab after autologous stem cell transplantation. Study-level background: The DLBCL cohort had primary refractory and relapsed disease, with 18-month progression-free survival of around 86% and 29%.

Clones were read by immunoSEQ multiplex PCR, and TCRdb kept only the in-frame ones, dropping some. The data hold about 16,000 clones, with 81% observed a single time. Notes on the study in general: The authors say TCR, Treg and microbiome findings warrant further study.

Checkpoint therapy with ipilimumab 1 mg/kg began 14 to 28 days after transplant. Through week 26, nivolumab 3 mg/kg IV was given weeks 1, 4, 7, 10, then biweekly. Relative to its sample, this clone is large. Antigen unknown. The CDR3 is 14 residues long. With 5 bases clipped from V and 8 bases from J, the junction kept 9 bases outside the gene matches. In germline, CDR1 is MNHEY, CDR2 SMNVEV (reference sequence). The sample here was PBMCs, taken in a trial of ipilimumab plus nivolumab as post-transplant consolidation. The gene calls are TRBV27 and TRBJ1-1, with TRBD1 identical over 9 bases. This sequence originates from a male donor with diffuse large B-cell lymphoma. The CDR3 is CASSTGTGIKEAFF. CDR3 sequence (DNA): TGTGCCAGCAGTACCGGGACAGGGATCAAAGAAGCTTTCTTT.